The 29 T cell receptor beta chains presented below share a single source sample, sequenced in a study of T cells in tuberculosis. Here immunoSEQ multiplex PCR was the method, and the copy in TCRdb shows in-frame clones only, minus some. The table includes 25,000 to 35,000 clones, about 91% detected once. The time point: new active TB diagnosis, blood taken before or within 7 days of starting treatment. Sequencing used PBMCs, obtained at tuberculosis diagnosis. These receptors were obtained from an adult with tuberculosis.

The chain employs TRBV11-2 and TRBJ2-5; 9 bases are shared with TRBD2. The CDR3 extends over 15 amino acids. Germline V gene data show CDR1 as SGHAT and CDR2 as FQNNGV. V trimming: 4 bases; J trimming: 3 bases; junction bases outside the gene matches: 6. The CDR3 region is CASSSRLAGEETQYF. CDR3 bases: TGTGCCAGCAGCTCTAGGTTAGCGGGAGAAGAGACCCAGTACTTC.

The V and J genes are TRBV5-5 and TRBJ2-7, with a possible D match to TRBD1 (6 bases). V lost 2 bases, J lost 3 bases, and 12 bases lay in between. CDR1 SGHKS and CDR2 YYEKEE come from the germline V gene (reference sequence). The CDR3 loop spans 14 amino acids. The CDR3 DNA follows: TGTGCCAGCAGCTTATCGGACAGAGACTACGAGCAGTACTTC. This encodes CASSLSDRDYEQYF.

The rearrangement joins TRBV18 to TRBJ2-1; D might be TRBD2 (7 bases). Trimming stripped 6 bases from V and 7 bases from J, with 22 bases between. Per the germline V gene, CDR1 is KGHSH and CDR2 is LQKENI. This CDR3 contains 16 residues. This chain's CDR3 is CASSAGASRLENEQFF. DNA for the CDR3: TGTGCCAGCTCTGCGGGGGCCTCCCGACTCGAGAATGAGCAGTTCTTC.

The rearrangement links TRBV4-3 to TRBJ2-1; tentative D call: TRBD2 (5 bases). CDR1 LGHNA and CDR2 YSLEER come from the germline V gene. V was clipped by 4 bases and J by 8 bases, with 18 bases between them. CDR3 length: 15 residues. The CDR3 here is CASSLARTEVDEQFF. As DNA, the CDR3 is TGCGCCAGCAGCCTAGCGAGGACGGAGGTCGATGAGCAGTTCTTC.

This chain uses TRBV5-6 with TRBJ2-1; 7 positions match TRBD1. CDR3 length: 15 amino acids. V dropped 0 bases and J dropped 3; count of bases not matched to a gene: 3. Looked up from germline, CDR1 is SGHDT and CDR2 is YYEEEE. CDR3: CASSLGTGYYNEQFF. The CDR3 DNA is TGTGCCAGCAGCTTGGGGACAGGTTACTACAATGAGCAGTTCTTC.

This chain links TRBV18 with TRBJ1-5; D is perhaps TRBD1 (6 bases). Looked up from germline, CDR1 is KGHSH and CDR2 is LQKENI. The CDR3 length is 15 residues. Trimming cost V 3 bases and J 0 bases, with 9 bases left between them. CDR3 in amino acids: CASSPTGNSNQPQHF. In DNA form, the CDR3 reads TGTGCCAGCTCACCCACAGGGAATAGCAATCAGCCCCAGCATTTT.

The CDR3 region has the DNA TGTGCCAGCTCAGCGCAGGGGGCGCGCGGGGCCAACGTCCTGACTTTC. It yields the protein CASSAQGARGANVLTF. The chain has TRBV18 and TRBJ2-6; TRBD1 matches at 8 bases. Trimming took 5 bases from V and 4 from J; bases not matched to a gene: 7. Germline CDR1 KGHSH, CDR2 LQKENI. CDR3 length equals 16 residues.

The CDR3 DNA is TGTGCCAGCAGCGTCCCAGCGGGAGGGCCAGACACCGGGGAGCTGTTTTTT. Encoded protein: CASSVPAGGPDTGELFF. The rearrangement uses TRBV9 and TRBJ2-2, with 10 bases identical to TRBD2. V trimming: 2 bases; J trimming: 3 bases; junction bases outside the gene matches: 7. From germline, CDR1 is SGDLS and CDR2 YYNGEE. The CDR3 consists of 17 residues.

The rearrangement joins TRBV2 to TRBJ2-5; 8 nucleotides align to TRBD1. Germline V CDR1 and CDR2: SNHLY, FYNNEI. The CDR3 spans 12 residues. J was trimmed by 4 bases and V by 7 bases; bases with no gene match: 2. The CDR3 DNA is TGTGCCAGCACGACAGGGGCAGAGACCCAGTACTTC. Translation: CASTTGAETQYF.

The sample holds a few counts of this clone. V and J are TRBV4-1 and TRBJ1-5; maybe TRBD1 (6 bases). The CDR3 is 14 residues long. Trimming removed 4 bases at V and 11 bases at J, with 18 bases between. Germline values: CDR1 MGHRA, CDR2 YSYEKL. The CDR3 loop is CASSPEGNRASQHF. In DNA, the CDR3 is TGCGCCAGCAGCCCTGAAGGGAACAGGGCGTCCCAGCATTTT.

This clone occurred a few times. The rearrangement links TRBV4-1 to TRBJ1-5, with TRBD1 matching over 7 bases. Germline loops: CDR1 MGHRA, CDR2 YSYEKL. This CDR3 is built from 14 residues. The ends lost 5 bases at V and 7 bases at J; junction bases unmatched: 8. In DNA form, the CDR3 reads TGCGCCAGCAGCTCACAGGGGTCCGGGCAGCCCCAGCATTTT. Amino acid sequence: CASSSQGSGQPQHF.

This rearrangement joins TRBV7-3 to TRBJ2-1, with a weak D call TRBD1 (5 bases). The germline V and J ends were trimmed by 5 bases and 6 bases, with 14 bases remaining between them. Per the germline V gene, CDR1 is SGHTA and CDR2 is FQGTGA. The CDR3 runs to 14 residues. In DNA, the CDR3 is TGTGCCAGCAGCCCCACAGGCCTTCCCAATGAGCAGTTCTTC. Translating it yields CASSPTGLPNEQFF.

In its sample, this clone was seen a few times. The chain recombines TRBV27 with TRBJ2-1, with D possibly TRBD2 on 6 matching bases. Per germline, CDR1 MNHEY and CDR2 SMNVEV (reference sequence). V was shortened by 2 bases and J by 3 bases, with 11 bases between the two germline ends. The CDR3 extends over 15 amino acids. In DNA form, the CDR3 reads TGTGCCAGCAGTTTAGCATATAGCGGCTACAATGAGCAGTTCTTC. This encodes CASSLAYSGYNEQFF.

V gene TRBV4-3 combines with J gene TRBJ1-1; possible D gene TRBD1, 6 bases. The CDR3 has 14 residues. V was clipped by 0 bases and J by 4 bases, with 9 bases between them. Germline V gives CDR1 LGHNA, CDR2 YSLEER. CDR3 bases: TGCGCCAGCAGCCAAGATAGGGGGAGCACTGAAGCTTTCTTT. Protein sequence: CASSQDRGSTEAFF.

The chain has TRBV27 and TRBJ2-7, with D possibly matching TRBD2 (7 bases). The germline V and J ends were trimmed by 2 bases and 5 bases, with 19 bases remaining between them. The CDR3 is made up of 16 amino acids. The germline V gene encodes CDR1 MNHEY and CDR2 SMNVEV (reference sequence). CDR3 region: CASSLLWGGRDDEQYF. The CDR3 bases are TGTGCCAGCAGTTTACTCTGGGGGGGGCGTGACGACGAGCAGTACTTC.

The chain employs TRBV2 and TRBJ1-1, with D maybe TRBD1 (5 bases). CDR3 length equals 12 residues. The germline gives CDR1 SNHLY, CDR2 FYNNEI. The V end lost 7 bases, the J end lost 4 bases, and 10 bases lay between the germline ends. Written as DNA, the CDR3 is TGTGCCAGCAACCCAGGGTCCACTGAAGCTTTCTTT. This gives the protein CASNPGSTEAFF.

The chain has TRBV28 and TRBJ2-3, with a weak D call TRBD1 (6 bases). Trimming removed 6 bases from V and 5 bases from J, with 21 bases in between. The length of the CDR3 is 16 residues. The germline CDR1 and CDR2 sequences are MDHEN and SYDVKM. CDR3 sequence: CASSPTGWVPQDTQYF. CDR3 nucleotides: TGTGCCAGCAGCCCAACAGGGTGGGTACCCCAAGATACGCAGTATTTT.

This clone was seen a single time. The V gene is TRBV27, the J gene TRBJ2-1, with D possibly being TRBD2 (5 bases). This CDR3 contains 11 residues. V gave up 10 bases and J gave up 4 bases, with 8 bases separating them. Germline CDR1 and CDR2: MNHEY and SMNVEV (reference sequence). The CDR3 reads CATRAYNEQFF. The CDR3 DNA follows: TGTGCCACGCGGGCGTACAATGAGCAGTTCTTC.

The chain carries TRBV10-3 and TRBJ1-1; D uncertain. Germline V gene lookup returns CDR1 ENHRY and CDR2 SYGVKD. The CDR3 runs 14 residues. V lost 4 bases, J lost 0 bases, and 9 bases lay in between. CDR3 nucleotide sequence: TGTGCCATCAGTGGACTCGGAATGAACACTGAAGCTTTCTTT. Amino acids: CAISGLGMNTEAFF.

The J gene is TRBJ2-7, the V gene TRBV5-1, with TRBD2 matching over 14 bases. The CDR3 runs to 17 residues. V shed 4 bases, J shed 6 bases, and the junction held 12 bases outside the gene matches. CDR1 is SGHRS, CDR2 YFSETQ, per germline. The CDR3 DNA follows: TGCGCCAGCAGCCCCTCCGGACTAGCGGGAGGAGTCGGCGAGCAGTACTTC. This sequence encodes CASSPSGLAGGVGEQYF.

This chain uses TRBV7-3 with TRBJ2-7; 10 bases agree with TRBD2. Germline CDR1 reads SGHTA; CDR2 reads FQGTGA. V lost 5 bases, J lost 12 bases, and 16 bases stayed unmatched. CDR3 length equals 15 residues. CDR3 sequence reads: CASSMTGTSAVPPYF. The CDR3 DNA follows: TGTGCCAGCAGCATGACAGGGACTAGCGCGGTACCACCGTACTTC.

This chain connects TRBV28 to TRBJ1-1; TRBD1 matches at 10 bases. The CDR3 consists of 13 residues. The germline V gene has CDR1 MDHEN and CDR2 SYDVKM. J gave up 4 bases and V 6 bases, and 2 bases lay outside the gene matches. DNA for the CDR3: TGTGCCAGCAGGTGGACAGGGGGCACTGAAGCTTTCTTT. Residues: CASRWTGGTEAFF.

The CDR3 sequence: CASSFHEGAGELFF. As DNA, the CDR3 is TGTGCCAGCAGCTTCCATGAGGGTGCCGGGGAGCTGTTTTTT. The V and J genes are TRBV5-4 and TRBJ2-2; tentative D call: TRBD2 (5 bases). Trimming left V 2 bases short and J 6 bases short, with 11 bases between. CDR3 length equals 14 residues. Germline values: CDR1 SGHNT, CDR2 YYREEE (reference sequence).

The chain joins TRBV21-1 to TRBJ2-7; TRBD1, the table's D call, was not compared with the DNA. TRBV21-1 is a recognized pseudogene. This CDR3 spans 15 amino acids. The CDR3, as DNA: TGTGCCAGCAGCAAAGCTAAGGACAGGGGAATTGTGCAGTACTTC. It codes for CASSKAKDRGIVQYF.

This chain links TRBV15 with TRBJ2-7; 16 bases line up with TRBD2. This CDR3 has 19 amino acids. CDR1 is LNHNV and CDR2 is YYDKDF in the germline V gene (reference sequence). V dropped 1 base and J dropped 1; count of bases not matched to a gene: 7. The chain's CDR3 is CATSRVSGLAGGQSYEQYF. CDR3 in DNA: TGTGCCACCAGCAGAGTTTCGGGACTAGCGGGGGGGCAATCCTACGAGCAGTACTTC.

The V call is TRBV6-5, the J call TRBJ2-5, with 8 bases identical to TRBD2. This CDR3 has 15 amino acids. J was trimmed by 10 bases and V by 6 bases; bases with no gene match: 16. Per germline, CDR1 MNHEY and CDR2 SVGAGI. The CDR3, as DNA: TGTGCCAGCAGCCAGCTAGCGGGTGGCGGGGTGGGCCAGTACTTC. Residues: CASSQLAGGGVGQYF.

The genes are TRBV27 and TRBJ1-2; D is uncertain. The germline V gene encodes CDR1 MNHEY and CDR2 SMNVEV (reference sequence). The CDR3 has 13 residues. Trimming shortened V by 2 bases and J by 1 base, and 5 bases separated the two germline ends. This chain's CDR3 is CASSLSINYGYTF. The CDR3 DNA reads TGTGCCAGCAGTTTAAGCATTAACTATGGCTACACCTTC.

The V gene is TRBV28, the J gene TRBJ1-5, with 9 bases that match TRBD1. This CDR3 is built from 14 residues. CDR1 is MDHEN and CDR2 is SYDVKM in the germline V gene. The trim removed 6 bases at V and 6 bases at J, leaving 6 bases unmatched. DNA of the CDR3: TGTGCCAGCAGCCAACAGGGGGCAGGTCAGCCCCAGCATTTT. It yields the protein CASSQQGAGQPQHF. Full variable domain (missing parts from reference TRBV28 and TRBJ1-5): DVKVTQSSRYLVKRTGEKVFLECVQDMDHENMFWYRQDPGLGLRLIYFSYDVKMKEKGDIPEGYSVSREKKERFSLILESASTNQTSMYLCASSQQGAGQPQHFGDGTRLSIL.

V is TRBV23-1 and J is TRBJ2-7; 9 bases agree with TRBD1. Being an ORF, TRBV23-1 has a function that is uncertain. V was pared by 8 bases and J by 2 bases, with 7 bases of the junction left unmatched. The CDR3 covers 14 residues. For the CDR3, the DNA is TGCGCCAGCCTGTTTCGACAGGGGGCCTACGAGCAGTACTTC. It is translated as CASLFRQGAYEQYF.